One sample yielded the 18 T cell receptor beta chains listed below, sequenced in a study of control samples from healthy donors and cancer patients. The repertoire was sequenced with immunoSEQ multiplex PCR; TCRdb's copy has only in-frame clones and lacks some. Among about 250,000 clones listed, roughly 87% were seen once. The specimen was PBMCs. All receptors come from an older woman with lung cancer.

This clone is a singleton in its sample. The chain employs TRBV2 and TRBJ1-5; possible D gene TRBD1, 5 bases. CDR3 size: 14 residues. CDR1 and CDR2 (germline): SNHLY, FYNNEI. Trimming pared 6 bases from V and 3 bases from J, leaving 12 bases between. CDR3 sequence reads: CASSLDSPNQPQHF. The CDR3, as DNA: TGTGCCAGCAGCCTCGACAGTCCCAATCAGCCCCAGCATTTT.

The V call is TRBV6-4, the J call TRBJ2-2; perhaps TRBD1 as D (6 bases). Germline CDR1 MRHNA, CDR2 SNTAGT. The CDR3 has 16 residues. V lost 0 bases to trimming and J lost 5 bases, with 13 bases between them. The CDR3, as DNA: TGTGCCAGCAGTGACTCGTTTCAGGGGCGGACCGGGGAGCTGTTTTTT. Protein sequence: CASSDSFQGRTGELFF.

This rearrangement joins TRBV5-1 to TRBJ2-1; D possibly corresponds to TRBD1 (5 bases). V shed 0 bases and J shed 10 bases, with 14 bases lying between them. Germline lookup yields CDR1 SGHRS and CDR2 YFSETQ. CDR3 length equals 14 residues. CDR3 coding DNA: TGCGCCAGCAGCTTGGGGGGCCCGTTGGGCGAGCAGTTCTTC. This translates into CASSLGGPLGEQFF.

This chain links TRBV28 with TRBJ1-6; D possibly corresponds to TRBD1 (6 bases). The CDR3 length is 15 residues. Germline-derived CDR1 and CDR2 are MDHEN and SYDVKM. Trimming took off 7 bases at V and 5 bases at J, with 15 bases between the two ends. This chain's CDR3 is CASTSVGANNSPLHF. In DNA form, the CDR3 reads TGTGCCAGCACCTCCGTGGGGGCAAATAATTCACCCCTCCACTTT.

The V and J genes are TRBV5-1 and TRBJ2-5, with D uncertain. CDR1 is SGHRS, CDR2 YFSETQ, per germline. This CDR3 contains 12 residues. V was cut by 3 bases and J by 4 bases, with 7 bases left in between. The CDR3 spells CASSSSGETQYF. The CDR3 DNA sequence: TGCGCCAGCAGCTCGTCTGGAGAGACCCAGTACTTC.

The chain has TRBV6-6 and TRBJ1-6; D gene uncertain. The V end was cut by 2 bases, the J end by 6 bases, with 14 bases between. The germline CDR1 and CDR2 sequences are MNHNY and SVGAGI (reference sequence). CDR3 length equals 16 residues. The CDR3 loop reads CASSYTPVRGNSPLHF. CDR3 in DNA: TGTGCCAGCAGTTACACCCCCGTGCGGGGTAATTCACCCCTCCACTTT.

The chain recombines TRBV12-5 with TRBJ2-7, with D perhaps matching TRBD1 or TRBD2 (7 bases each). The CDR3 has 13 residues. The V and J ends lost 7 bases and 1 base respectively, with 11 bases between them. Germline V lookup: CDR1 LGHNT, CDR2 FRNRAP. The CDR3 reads CASDQGGSYEQYF. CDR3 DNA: TGTGCTAGTGATCAGGGGGGGTCCTACGAGCAGTACTTC.

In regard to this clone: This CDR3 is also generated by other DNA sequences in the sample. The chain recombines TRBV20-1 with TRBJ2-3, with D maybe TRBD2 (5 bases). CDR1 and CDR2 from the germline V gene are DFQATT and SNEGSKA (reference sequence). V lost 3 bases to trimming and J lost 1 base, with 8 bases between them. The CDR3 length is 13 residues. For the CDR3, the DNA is TGCAGTGCTAGTCCCGGGGGCACAGATACGCAGTATTTT. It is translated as CSASPGGTDTQYF.

Here the CDR3 DNA reads TGTGCCAGCAACTTGCAGGGTCTGGGTGAGCAGTTCTTC. Translation: CASNLQGLGEQFF. The chain carries TRBV3-1 (or the pseudogene TRBV3-2) and TRBJ2-1; weak D call: TRBD1 (5 bases). The CDR3 sequence is 13 residues long. The germline CDR1 and CDR2 sequences are LGHDT and YNNKEL (reference sequence). V gave up 7 bases and J gave up 9 bases, with 16 bases separating them.

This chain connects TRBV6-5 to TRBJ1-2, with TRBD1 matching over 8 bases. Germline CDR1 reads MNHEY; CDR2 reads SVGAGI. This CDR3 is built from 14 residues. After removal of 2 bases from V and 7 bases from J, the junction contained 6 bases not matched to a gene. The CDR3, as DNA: TGTGCCAGCAGTTACGCGCCAGGGGGCAGTGGCTACACCTTC. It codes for CASSYAPGGSGYTF.

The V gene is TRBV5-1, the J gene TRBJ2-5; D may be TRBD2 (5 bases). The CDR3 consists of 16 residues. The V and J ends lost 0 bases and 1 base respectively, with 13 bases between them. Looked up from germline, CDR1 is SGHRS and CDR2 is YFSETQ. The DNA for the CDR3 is TGCGCCAGCAGCTTGGGTGGGGAGCCCAGCCAAGAGACCCAGTACTTC. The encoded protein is CASSLGGEPSQETQYF.

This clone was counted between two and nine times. The CDR3 here is CASSQEGGGKTQYF. The CDR3 nucleotides read TGTGCCAGCAGCCAAGAGGGTGGGGGAAAGACCCAGTACTTC. V is TRBV3-1 (or the pseudogene TRBV3-2) and J is TRBJ2-5, with D perhaps TRBD1 or TRBD2 (5 bases each). This CDR3 has 14 residues. In germline, CDR1 is LGHDT, CDR2 YNNKEL (reference sequence). V lost 0 bases, J lost 6 bases, and 11 bases lay in between.

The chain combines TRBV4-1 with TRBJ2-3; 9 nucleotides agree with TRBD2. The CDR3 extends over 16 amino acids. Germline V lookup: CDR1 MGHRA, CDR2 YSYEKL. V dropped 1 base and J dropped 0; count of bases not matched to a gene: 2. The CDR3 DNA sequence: TGCGCCAGCAGCCAAGCCCTAGCGGGGAGCACAGATACGCAGTATTTT. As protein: CASSQALAGSTDTQYF.

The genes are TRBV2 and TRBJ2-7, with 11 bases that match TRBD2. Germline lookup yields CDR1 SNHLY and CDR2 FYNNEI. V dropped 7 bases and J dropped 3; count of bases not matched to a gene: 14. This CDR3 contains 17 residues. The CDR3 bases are TGTGCCAGCACCCCAACTAGCGGGAGAGGGAAAGGCTACGAGCAGTACTTC. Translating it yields CASTPTSGRGKGYEQYF.

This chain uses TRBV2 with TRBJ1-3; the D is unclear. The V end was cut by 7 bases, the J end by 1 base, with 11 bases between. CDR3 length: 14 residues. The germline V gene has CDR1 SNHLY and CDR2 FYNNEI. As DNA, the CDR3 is TGTGCCAGCACCACAACATCTTCTGGAAACACCATATATTTT. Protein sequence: CASTTTSSGNTIYF.

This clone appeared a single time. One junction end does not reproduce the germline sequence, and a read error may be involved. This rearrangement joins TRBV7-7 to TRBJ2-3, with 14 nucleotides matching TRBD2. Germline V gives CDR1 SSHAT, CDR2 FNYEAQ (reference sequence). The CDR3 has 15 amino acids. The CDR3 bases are TGTGCTAGCAGCCAGGGACTAGCGGGGGCCGATACGCAGTATTTT. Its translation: CASSQGLAGADTQYF. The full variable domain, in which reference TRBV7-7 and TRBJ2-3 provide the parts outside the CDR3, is GAGVSQSPRYKVTKRGQDVTLRCDPISSHATLYWYQQALGQGPEFLTYFNYEAQPDKSGLPSDRFSAERPEGSISTLTIQRTEQRDSAMYRCASSQGLAGADTQYFGPGTRLTVL.

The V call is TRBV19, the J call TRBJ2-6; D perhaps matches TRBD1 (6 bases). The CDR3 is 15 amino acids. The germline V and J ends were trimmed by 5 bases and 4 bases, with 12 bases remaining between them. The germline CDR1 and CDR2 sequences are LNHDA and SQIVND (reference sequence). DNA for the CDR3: TGTGCCAGTAGTCCGCAGGGGACCGGGGCCAACGTCCTGACTTTC. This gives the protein CASSPQGTGANVLTF.

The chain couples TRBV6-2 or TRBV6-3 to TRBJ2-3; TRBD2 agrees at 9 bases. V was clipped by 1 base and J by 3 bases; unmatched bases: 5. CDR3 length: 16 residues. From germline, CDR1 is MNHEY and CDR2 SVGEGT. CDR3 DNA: TGTGCCAGCAGTTACTTAGGGACTAGCCGAACAGATACGCAGTATTTT. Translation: CASSYLGTSRTDTQYF.